This paragraph covers one T cell receptor (beta chain) sequence. This sample stems from a study of blood T cells in healthy people across ages. Germline V gene sequence: CDR1 MDHEN, CDR2 SYDVKM. The germline V and J ends were trimmed by 8 bases and 0 bases, with 17 bases remaining between them. The CDR3 has 15 amino acids. Primed by a sample-barcoded 5' primer and a J-beta primer mix, a second PCR proceeded for roughly 7 to 11 cycles. TCRdb used MiXCR to reprocess the 5' RACE reads, holding one entry per CDR3 protein. Of 1,800,000 or so distinct CDR3 sequences in the sample, more than 35% were seen once.

The clonotype was recovered from a human donor in good health. The rearrangement uses TRBV28 and TRBJ2-7, with TRBD2 as a possible D gene (6 bases). Sequencing was performed on blood. DNA for the CDR3: TGTGCCAGCTCTTCTCGGGGACTTAGCTCCTACGAGCAGTACTTC. Its protein is CASSSRGLSSYEQYF. The full variable domain, in which reference TRBV28 and TRBJ2-7 provide the parts outside the CDR3, is DVKVTQSSRYLVKRTGEKVFLECVQDMDHENMFWYRQDPGLGLRLIYFSYDVKMKEKGDIPEGYSVSREKKERFSLILESASTNQTSMYLCASSSRGLSSYEQYFGPGTRLTVT.